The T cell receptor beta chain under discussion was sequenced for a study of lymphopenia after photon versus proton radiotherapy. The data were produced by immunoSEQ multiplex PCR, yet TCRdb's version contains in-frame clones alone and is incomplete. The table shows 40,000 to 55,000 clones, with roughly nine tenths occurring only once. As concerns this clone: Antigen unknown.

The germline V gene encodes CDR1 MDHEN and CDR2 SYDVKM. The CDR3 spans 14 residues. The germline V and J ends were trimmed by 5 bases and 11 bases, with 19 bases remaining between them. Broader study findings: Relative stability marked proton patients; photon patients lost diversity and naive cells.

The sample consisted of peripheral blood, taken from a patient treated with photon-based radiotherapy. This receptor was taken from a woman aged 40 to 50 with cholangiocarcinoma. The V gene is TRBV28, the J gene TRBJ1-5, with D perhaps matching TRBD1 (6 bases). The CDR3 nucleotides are TGTGCCAGCAGTGAGGAGACCGGGACAACCGCCCAGCATTTT. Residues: CASSEETGTTAQHF.